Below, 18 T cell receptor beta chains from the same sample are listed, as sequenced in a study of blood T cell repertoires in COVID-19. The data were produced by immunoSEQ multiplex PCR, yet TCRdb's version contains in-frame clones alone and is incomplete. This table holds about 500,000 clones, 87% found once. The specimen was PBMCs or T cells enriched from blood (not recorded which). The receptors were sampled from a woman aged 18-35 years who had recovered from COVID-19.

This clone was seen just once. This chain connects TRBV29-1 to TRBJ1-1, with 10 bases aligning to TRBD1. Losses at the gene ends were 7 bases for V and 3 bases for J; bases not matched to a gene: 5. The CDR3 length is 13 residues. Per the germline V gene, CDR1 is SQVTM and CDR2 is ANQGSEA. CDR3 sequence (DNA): TGCAGCGCTGACAGGGGGCTTTACACTGAAGCTTTCTTT. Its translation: CSADRGLYTEAFF.

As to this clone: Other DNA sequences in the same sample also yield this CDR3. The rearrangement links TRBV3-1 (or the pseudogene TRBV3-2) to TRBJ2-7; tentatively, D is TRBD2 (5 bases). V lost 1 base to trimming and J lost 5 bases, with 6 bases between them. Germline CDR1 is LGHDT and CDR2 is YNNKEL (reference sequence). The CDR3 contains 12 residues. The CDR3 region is CASSQVGDEQYF. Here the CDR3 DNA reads TGTGCCAGCAGCCAAGTGGGAGACGAGCAGTACTTC.

Here the CDR3 DNA reads TGTGCCAGCCGACCGCACGGGAATCAGCCCCAGCATTTT. Its protein product is CASRPHGNQPQHF. This sequence joins TRBV2 and TRBJ1-5; no clear D. V lost 8 bases and J lost 4, with 12 bases in between. Looked up from germline, CDR1 is SNHLY and CDR2 is FYNNEI. The CDR3 totals 13 residues.

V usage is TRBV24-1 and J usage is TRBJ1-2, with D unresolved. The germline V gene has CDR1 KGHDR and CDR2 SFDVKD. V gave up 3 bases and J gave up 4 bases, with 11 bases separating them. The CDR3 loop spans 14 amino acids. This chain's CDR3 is CATSDVLVSYGYTF. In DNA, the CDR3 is TGTGCCACCAGTGATGTACTCGTTAGCTATGGCTACACCTTC.

CDR3 protein: CASSYTSGGAADTQYF. In DNA, the CDR3 is TGTGCCAGCAGCTACACTAGCGGGGGGGCCGCAGATACGCAGTATTTT. The V and J genes are TRBV5-6 and TRBJ2-3; 13 bases align to TRBD2. Germline values: CDR1 SGHDT, CDR2 YYEEEE. V dropped 3 bases and J dropped 4; count of bases not matched to a gene: 5. The CDR3 covers 16 residues. Supplemented by reference TRBV5-6 and TRBJ2-3, the full variable domain reads DAGVTQSPTHLIKTRGQQVTLRCSPKSGHDTVSWYQQALGQGPQFIFQYYEEEERQRGNFPDRFSGHQFPNYSSELNVNALLLGDSALYLCASSYTSGGAADTQYFGPGTRLTVL.

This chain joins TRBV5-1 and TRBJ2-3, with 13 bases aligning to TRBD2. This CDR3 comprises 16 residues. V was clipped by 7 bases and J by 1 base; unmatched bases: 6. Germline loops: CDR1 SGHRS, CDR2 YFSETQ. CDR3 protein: CASGTGTSGGTDTQYF. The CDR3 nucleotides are TGCGCCAGCGGAACCGGGACTAGCGGGGGCACAGATACGCAGTATTTT. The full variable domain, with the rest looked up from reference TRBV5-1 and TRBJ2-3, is KAGVTQTPRYLIKTRGQQVTLSCSPISGHRSVSWYQQTPGQGLQFLFEYFSETQRNKGNFPGRFSGRQFSNSRSEMNVSTLELGDSALYLCASGTGTSGGTDTQYFGPGTRLTVL.

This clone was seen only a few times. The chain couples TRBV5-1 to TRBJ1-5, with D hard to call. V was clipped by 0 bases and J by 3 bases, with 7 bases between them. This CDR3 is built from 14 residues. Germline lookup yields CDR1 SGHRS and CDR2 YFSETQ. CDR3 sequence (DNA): TGCGCCAGCAGCTTGGACGGGGTCAATCAGCCCCAGCATTTT. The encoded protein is CASSLDGVNQPQHF. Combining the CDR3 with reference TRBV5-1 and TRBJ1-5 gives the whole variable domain KAGVTQTPRYLIKTRGQQVTLSCSPISGHRSVSWYQQTPGQGLQFLFEYFSETQRNKGNFPGRFSGRQFSNSRSEMNVSTLELGDSALYLCASSLDGVNQPQHFGDGTRLSIL.

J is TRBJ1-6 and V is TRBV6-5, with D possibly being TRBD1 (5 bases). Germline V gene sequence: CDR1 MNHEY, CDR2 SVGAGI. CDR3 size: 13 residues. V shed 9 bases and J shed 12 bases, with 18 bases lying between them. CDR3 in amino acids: CASRQFPGVPLHF. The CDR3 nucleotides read TGTGCCAGTCGACAGTTTCCAGGAGTACCCCTCCACTTT.

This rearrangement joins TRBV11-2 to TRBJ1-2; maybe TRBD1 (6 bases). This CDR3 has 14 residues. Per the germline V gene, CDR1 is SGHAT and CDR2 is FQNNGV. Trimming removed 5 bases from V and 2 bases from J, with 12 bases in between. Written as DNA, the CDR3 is TGTGCCAGCAGCAAGACAGGTTCCAACTATGGCTACACCTTC. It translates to CASSKTGSNYGYTF.

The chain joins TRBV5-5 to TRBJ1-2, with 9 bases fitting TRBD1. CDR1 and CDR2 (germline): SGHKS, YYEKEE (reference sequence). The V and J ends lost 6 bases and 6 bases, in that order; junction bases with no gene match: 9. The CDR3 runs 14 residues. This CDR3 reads CASTEGTGSHGYTF. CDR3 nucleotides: TGTGCCAGCACCGAGGGGACAGGGTCACATGGCTACACCTTC.

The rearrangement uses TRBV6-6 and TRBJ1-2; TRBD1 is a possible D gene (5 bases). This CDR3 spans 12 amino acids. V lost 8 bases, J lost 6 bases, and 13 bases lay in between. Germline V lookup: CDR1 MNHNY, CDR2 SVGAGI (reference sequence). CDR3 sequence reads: CASERGGDGYTF. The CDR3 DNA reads TGTGCCAGCGAGAGGGGAGGCGATGGCTACACCTTC.

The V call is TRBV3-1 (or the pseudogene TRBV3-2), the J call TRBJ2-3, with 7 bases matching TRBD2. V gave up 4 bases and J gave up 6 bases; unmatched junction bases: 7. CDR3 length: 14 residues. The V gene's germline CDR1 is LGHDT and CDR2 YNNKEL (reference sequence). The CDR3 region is CASSPRTRADTQYF. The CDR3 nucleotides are TGTGCCAGCAGCCCACGGACTAGGGCTGATACGCAGTATTTT.

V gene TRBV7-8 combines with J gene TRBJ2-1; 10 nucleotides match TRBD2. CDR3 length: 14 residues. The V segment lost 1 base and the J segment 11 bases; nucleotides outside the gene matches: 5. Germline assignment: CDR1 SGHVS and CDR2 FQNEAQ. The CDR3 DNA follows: TGTGCCAGCAGCTTAGGGCTAGCGGGGGCCCAGCAGTTCTTC. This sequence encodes CASSLGLAGAQQFF.

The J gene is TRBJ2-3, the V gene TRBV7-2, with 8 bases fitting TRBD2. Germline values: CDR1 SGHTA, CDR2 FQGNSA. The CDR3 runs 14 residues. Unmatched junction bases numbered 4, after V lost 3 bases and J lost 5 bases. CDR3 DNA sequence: TGTGCCAGCAGCTTTAGCGCGGGAGGAGATACGCAGTATTTT. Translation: CASSFSAGGDTQYF.

The CDR3: CASSAPGGHSHGYTF. In DNA, the CDR3 is TGTGCCAGCAGCGCCCCGGGGGGCCATTCCCATGGCTACACCTTC. The V gene is TRBV28, the J gene TRBJ1-2, with D perhaps TRBD1 (6 bases). Trimming left V 6 bases short and J 6 bases short, with 20 bases between. The CDR3 contains 15 residues. From germline, CDR1 is MDHEN and CDR2 SYDVKM.

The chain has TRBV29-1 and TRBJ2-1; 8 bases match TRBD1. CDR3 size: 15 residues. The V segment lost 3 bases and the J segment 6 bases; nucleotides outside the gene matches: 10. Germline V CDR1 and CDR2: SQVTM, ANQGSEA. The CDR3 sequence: CSVDGAGGFLNEQFF. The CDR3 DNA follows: TGCAGCGTTGATGGGGCAGGGGGCTTCCTCAATGAGCAGTTCTTC.

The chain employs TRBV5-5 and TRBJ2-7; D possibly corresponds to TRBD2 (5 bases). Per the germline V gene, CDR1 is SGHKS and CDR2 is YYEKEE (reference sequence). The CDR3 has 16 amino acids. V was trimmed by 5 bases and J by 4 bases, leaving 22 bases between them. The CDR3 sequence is CASSLLLSEGGYEQYF. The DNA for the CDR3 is TGTGCCAGCAGTCTCCTTCTTTCTGAGGGCGGGTACGAGCAGTACTTC. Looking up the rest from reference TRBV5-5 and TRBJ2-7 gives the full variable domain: DAGVTQSPTHLIKTRGQQVTLRCSPISGHKSVSWYQQVLGQGPQFIFQYYEKEERGRGNFPDRFSARQFPNYSSELNVNALLLGDSALYLCASSLLLSEGGYEQYFGPGTRLTVT.

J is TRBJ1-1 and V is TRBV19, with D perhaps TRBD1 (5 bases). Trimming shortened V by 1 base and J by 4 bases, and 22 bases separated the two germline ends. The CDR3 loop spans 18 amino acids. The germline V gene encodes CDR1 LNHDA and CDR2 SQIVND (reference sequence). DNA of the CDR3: TGTGCCAGTAGTATAGGTGAAGGGGACGGGGGGGTTAGCACTGAAGCTTTCTTT. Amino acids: CASSIGEGDGGVSTEAFF.